One and the same sample provided the 18 T cell receptor beta chains below, sequenced in a study of blood T cell repertoires in COVID-19. Using immunoSEQ multiplex PCR, the repertoire was profiled, and TCRdb retains in-frame clones only, with some absent. The sample holds 300,000 to 350,000 clones; about 85% are singletons and the top ten take 2% to 3%. The material sequenced was peripheral blood. The receptors derive from a man younger than 30 with active or convalescent COVID-19.

The rearrangement links TRBV19 to TRBJ2-7; 12 positions agree with TRBD2. There are 15 residues in the CDR3. CDR1 and CDR2 (germline): LNHDA, SQIVND (reference sequence). Germline trimming cut 5 bases from V and 4 bases from J; bases unmatched to any gene: 6. The CDR3 protein is CASSSRTSGTYEQYF. The CDR3, as DNA: TGTGCCAGTAGTTCCAGGACTAGCGGGACTTACGAGCAGTACTTC.

V usage is TRBV19 and J usage is TRBJ1-2; no reliable D call. The CDR3 extends over 14 amino acids. CDR1 is LNHDA, CDR2 SQIVND, per germline (reference sequence). The germline V and J ends were trimmed by 5 bases and 0 bases, with 10 bases remaining between them. The CDR3 protein is CASSPLLANYGYTF. CDR3 bases: TGTGCCAGTAGTCCACTTCTAGCTAACTATGGCTACACCTTC.

V gene TRBV5-1 combines with J gene TRBJ1-3; possibly TRBD1 for D (5 bases). The CDR3 has 16 amino acids. Germline V CDR1 and CDR2: SGHRS, YFSETQ. Trimming took 7 bases from V and 0 from J, leaving 17 bases between them. Here the CDR3 DNA reads TGCGCCAGCCAAGGTAGCGGGGCGAGCTCTGGAAACACCATATATTTT. This gives the protein CASQGSGASSGNTIYF. The full variable domain, with the rest looked up from reference TRBV5-1 and TRBJ1-3, is KAGVTQTPRYLIKTRGQQVTLSCSPISGHRSVSWYQQTPGQGLQFLFEYFSETQRNKGNFPGRFSGRQFSNSRSEMNVSTLELGDSALYLCASQGSGASSGNTIYFGEGSWLTVV.

The V and J genes are TRBV9 and TRBJ2-7; 7 bases are shared with TRBD1. The CDR3 contains 15 residues. CDR1 and CDR2 from the germline V gene are SGDLS and YYNGEE. Trimming cost V 4 bases and J 4 bases; bases outside gene matches: 11. The CDR3 spells CASSPTPGQKYEQYF. CDR3 coding DNA: TGTGCCAGCAGCCCGACGCCGGGACAGAAATACGAGCAGTACTTC.

The gene calls are TRBV20-1 and TRBJ1-1, with D unresolved. CDR3 length: 11 residues. The germline gives CDR1 DFQATT, CDR2 SNEGSKA (reference sequence). Written as DNA, the CDR3 is TGCACCGGGAAGGGCTCAAAAGAAGCTTTCTTT. Amino acids: CTGKGSKEAFF.

This chain joins TRBV23-1 and TRBJ1-4; D is perhaps TRBD1 (6 bases). TRBV23-1 belongs to the ORF category, with a function that is uncertain. The CDR3 loop spans 14 amino acids. Trimming removed 2 bases from V and 7 bases from J, with 11 bases in between. The chain's CDR3 is CASSQEGTPEKLFF. CDR3 DNA sequence: TGCGCCAGCAGTCAAGAGGGGACACCTGAAAAACTGTTTTTT.

The chain recombines TRBV12-5 with TRBJ2-3, with TRBD1 matching over 7 bases. The V gene's germline CDR1 is LGHNT and CDR2 FRNRAP. The V segment lost 1 base and the J segment 4 bases; nucleotides outside the gene matches: 2. The CDR3 is 14 amino acids. The DNA for the CDR3 is TGTGCTAGTGGTTTGGGACAGGGCGCAGATACGCAGTATTTT. Translating it yields CASGLGQGADTQYF.

The rearrangement joins TRBV7-8 to TRBJ1-2, with a possible D match to TRBD1 (6 bases). This CDR3 has 12 amino acids. With 5 bases removed from V and 4 bases from J, the gap between germline ends came to 8 bases. From germline, CDR1 is SGHVS and CDR2 FQNEAQ. CDR3 sequence (DNA): TGTGCCAGCAGCCCAGGGGTCTATGGCTACACCTTC. Amino acids: CASSPGVYGYTF.

This clone has just one count. The chain joins TRBV3-1 (or the pseudogene TRBV3-2) to TRBJ2-1, with 8 bases identical to TRBD2. CDR3 length equals 15 residues. The ends lost 3 bases at V and 1 base at J; junction bases unmatched: 2. Per germline, CDR1 LGHDT and CDR2 YNNKEL (reference sequence). CDR3 DNA: TGTGCCAGCAGCCACGGGAGGGGTTCCTACAATGAGCAGTTCTTC. Its protein product is CASSHGRGSYNEQFF.

This clone was seen a few times. This sequence joins TRBV7-9 and TRBJ2-1; 8 nucleotides align to TRBD2. This CDR3 is 14 amino acids long. Germline V gene lookup returns CDR1 SEHNR and CDR2 FQNEAQ (reference sequence). Germline trimming cut 8 bases from V and 6 bases from J; bases unmatched to any gene: 9. CDR3 in DNA: TGTGCCAGCCCGGGAATCGGGAGGGCCAATGAGCAGTTCTTC. This translates into CASPGIGRANEQFF. Combining the CDR3 with reference TRBV7-9 and TRBJ2-1 gives the whole variable domain DTGVSQNPRHKITKRGQNVTFRCDPISEHNRLYWYRQTLGQGPEFLTYFQNEAQLEKSRLLSDRFSAERPKGSFSTLEIQRTEQGDSAMYLCASPGIGRANEQFFGPGTRLTVL.

The chain carries TRBV3-1 (or the pseudogene TRBV3-2) and TRBJ2-7, with 10 bases matching TRBD2. The V gene end was trimmed by 1 base and the J gene end by 6 bases; junction bases not matched to a gene: 6. The CDR3 covers 15 residues. Germline loops: CDR1 LGHDT, CDR2 YNNKEL (reference sequence). This chain's CDR3 is CASSQALAGAVEQYF. CDR3 DNA: TGTGCCAGCAGCCAAGCCCTAGCGGGAGCCGTCGAGCAGTACTTC.

This clone was recorded once. J is TRBJ2-1 and V is TRBV6-6, with D possibly being TRBD2 (5 bases). The CDR3 is 18 residues long. Germline V lookup: CDR1 MNHNY, CDR2 SVGAGI (reference sequence). Trimming pared 5 bases from V and 0 bases from J, leaving 20 bases between. The CDR3 protein is CASSLPRGGASSYNEQFF. The CDR3 DNA sequence: TGTGCCAGCAGTCTACCGCGCGGAGGCGCGAGCTCCTACAATGAGCAGTTCTTC.

The J gene is TRBJ2-5, the V gene TRBV29-1; TRBD1 aligns across 7 bases. Germline V gene sequence: CDR1 SQVTM, CDR2 ANQGSEA. The CDR3 covers 14 residues. V gave up 5 bases and J gave up 0 bases; unmatched junction bases: 6. The CDR3 loop is CSVKKTGYQETQYF. The CDR3 DNA is TGCAGCGTTAAGAAGACAGGGTACCAAGAGACCCAGTACTTC.

The chain links TRBV7-9 to TRBJ1-1; D call uncertain. This CDR3 is built from 12 residues. Germline values: CDR1 SEHNR, CDR2 FQNEAQ (reference sequence). Trimming took off 2 bases at V and 9 bases at J, with 10 bases between the two ends. CDR3 DNA: TGTGCCAGCAGCTTATCTGGAGGTCAAGCTTTCTTT. Its protein product is CASSLSGGQAFF. Supplemented by reference TRBV7-9 and TRBJ1-1, the full variable domain reads DTGVSQNPRHKITKRGQNVTFRCDPISEHNRLYWYRQTLGQGPEFLTYFQNEAQLEKSRLLSDRFSAERPKGSFSTLEIQRTEQGDSAMYLCASSLSGGQAFFGQGTRLTVV.

With regard to this clone: Other DNA sequences in this sample translate to the same CDR3. The CDR3 region has the DNA TGCAGTGCTAGTAATACAGGGGGTCAGCCCCAGCATTTT. It translates to CSASNTGGQPQHF. The chain employs TRBV20-1 and TRBJ1-5; TRBD1 matches at 8 bases. The CDR3 length is 13 residues. The V segment lost 3 bases and the J segment 6 bases; nucleotides outside the gene matches: 4. Germline V CDR1 and CDR2: DFQATT, SNEGSKA (reference sequence).

The J gene is TRBJ1-1, the V gene TRBV27, with a weak D call TRBD1 (5 bases). CDR3 length equals 17 residues. Germline assignment: CDR1 MNHEY and CDR2 SMNVEV (reference sequence). Trimming cost V 10 bases and J 0 bases, with 24 bases left between them. The CDR3 DNA follows: TGTGCCACCGCCGTCGTGGGGCAGCGCCGTGTGAACACTGAAGCTTTCTTT. Its protein is CATAVVGQRRVNTEAFF.

The V gene is TRBV5-4, the J gene TRBJ2-1; TRBD2 aligns across 7 bases. The CDR3 contains 13 residues. In germline, CDR1 is SGHNT, CDR2 YYREEE (reference sequence). Trimming cost V 8 bases and J 6 bases; bases outside gene matches: 8. Here the CDR3 reads CASNLAASNEQFF. CDR3 nucleotides: TGTGCCAGTAACCTAGCGGCGTCCAATGAGCAGTTCTTC.

This clone was recorded a few times. The chain uses TRBV27 and TRBJ2-2, with 7 bases matching TRBD1. The V segment lost 3 bases and the J segment 6 bases; nucleotides outside the gene matches: 4. Per germline, CDR1 MNHEY and CDR2 SMNVEV (reference sequence). The CDR3 covers 14 residues. CDR3 sequence: CASSFARGSGELFF. DNA of the CDR3: TGTGCCAGCAGTTTTGCCAGGGGGTCCGGGGAGCTGTTTTTT.